Each of the 18 T cell receptor beta chains below was sequenced from the same sample in a study of T cell responses to AZD1222 COVID-19 vaccine. Data came from immunoSEQ multiplex PCR; TCRdb stores just in-frame clones and leaves some out. The sample includes some 150,000 clones, roughly 90% seen only once; the top ten take about 3%. The starting material was peripheral blood, obtained on day 0 of AZD1222 vaccination. Every receptor here comes from an adult in good health.

The rearrangement links TRBV19 to TRBJ2-7; 8 bases align to TRBD1. This CDR3 is 14 amino acids long. In germline, CDR1 is LNHDA, CDR2 SQIVND (reference sequence). Trimming removed 6 bases from V and 2 bases from J; junction bases left unmatched: 6. CDR3 sequence (DNA): TGTGCCAGTAGCGGACAGGGTTTTCCCTACGAGCAGTACTTC. Protein product: CASSGQGFPYEQYF.

This chain connects TRBV23-1 to TRBJ2-7; the D call may be TRBD1 or TRBD2 (5 bases each). TRBV23-1 is an ORF for which the function is uncertain. The V and J ends lost 3 bases and 4 bases respectively, with 19 bases between them. CDR3 length equals 16 residues. DNA for the CDR3: TGCGCCAGCAGTCATGGACGGGGCAGACATATTTACGAGCAGTACTTC. Amino acids: CASSHGRGRHIYEQYF.

The chain couples TRBV6-1 to TRBJ1-1, with TRBD1 matching 8 bases. J gave up 10 bases and V 6 bases, and 16 bases lay outside the gene matches. The CDR3 totals 15 residues. CDR1 is MNHNS, CDR2 SASEGT, per germline. The CDR3 nucleotides are TGTGCCAGCAGCGACGTTGGACAGGGTAGTTGGGGAGCTTTCTTT. Protein sequence: CASSDVGQGSWGAFF.

This clone was detected a few times. The gene calls are TRBV5-4 and TRBJ2-7; 8 bases are a match to TRBD2. With V trimmed by 3 bases and J by 4 bases, 9 bases remained unmatched. The CDR3 runs to 15 residues. The germline V gene has CDR1 SGHNT and CDR2 YYREEE (reference sequence). The CDR3 region has the DNA TGTGCCAGCAGCTCCCCGGGACTAGGTTCGTACGAGCAGTACTTC. Protein product: CASSSPGLGSYEQYF.

The chain has TRBV29-1 and TRBJ1-1; D unresolved. Trimming shortened V by 4 bases and J by 4 bases, and 19 bases separated the two germline ends. The CDR3 covers 15 residues. Per germline, CDR1 SQVTM and CDR2 ANQGSEA. The CDR3 loop reads CSVAGGRPKSTEAFF. The CDR3 DNA sequence: TGCAGCGTTGCCGGCGGACGCCCGAAGAGCACTGAAGCTTTCTTT.

This chain joins TRBV2 and TRBJ1-2; TRBD1 aligns across 10 bases. Germline CDR1 reads SNHLY; CDR2 reads FYNNEI. V was clipped by 6 bases and J by 3 bases; unmatched bases: 10. CDR3 length: 16 amino acids. Written as DNA, the CDR3 is TGTGCCAGCAGAGCTACGACAGGGGGCGCGTACTATGGCTACACCTTC. It specifies CASRATTGGAYYGYTF.

This clone was observed a single time. This chain connects TRBV28 to TRBJ1-2; a weak D match, TRBD1 (5 bases). Germline V CDR1 and CDR2: MDHEN, SYDVKM. Trimming stripped 5 bases from V and 4 bases from J, with 11 bases between. This CDR3 is built from 13 residues. CDR3 sequence reads: CASSGTEIYGYTF. The CDR3, as DNA: TGTGCCAGCAGTGGGACGGAAATCTATGGCTACACCTTC.

The chain joins TRBV7-6 to TRBJ2-7; D is undetermined. The CDR3 consists of 16 residues. Trimming took off 2 bases at V and 0 bases at J, with 14 bases between the two ends. CDR1 and CDR2 from the germline V gene are SGHVS and FNYEAQ. For the CDR3, the DNA is TGTGCCAGCAGCTTATATGCGACCGTGAGCTCCTACGAGCAGTACTTC. This codes for CASSLYATVSSYEQYF.

This clone was detected only once. The chain uses TRBV18 and TRBJ1-1; no definite D call. Germline CDR1 and CDR2: KGHSH and LQKENI. The V end lost 2 bases, the J end lost 2 bases, and 9 bases lay between the germline ends. The CDR3 contains 14 residues. The CDR3 here is CASSPMSRNTEAFF. The CDR3 DNA follows: TGTGCCAGCTCACCAATGAGCAGAAACACTGAAGCTTTCTTT.

This sequence joins TRBV5-7 and TRBJ2-1; D may be TRBD1 or TRBD2 (5 bases each). TRBV5-7 counts as an open reading frame of uncertain function. The CDR3 is made up of 17 amino acids. V was trimmed by 2 bases and J by 5 bases, leaving 20 bases between them. The CDR3 bases are TGTGCCAGCAGCTTTGTCCCTTTCGGGACGAGGGACAATGAGCAGTTCTTC. This encodes CASSFVPFGTRDNEQFF.

V is TRBV4-3 and J is TRBJ2-1, with a tentative D call TRBD1 (8 bases). The V end was cut by 2 bases, the J end by 6 bases, with 23 bases between. The CDR3 length is 18 residues. Germline CDR1 is LGHNA and CDR2 is YSLEER. The CDR3 DNA reads as TGCGCCAGCAGCCAATTCTACAGGGGGGGGATTTTTGGCAATGAGCAGTTCTTC. It encodes CASSQFYRGGIFGNEQFF.

This chain uses TRBV18 with TRBJ1-2; tentatively, D is TRBD1 (5 bases). The CDR3 covers 14 residues. The germline V gene encodes CDR1 KGHSH and CDR2 LQKENI. V lost 5 bases, J lost 2 bases, and 12 bases lay in between. Here the CDR3 reads CASSSDRLNYGYTF. Written as DNA, the CDR3 is TGTGCCAGCTCATCAGACAGACTGAACTATGGCTACACCTTC.

The chain joins TRBV11-2 to TRBJ1-3; tentative D call: TRBD1 (6 bases). Looked up from germline, CDR1 is SGHAT and CDR2 is FQNNGV. The CDR3 contains 19 residues. The V gene lost 3 bases and the J gene lost 0 bases, with 21 bases spanning the gap. As DNA, the CDR3 is TGTGCCAGCAGCTTCCCAATGGGGGGGCCGGCCAGCTCTGGAAACACCATATATTTT. This codes for CASSFPMGGPASSGNTIYF.

This clone occurred a few times. The chain joins TRBV28 to TRBJ2-1, with TRBD2 matching over 14 bases. The CDR3 is made up of 16 amino acids. Unmatched junction bases numbered 6, after V lost 5 bases and J lost 6 bases. The V gene's germline CDR1 is MDHEN and CDR2 SYDVKM. CDR3: CASSTRTSGRFNEQFF. The CDR3 region has the DNA TGTGCCAGCAGTACAAGGACTAGCGGGAGGTTCAATGAGCAGTTCTTC.

The gene calls are TRBV6-1 and TRBJ1-2; D unclear. This CDR3 comprises 13 residues. The germline V and J ends were trimmed by 10 bases and 3 bases, with 15 bases remaining between them. Germline CDR1 MNHNS, CDR2 SASEGT. CDR3 nucleotide sequence: TGTGCCACCAAAGGGTCGGTCGACTATGGCTACACCTTC. Translation: CATKGSVDYGYTF.

The chain carries TRBV4-1 and TRBJ1-1, with 8 bases that match TRBD1. CDR1 and CDR2 (germline): MGHRA, YSYEKL. The CDR3 is made up of 15 amino acids. V trimming: 4 bases; J trimming: 10 bases; junction bases outside the gene matches: 14. The DNA for the CDR3 is TGCGCCAGCAGCCCGACTGGGGACAGGCGGCCGGCAGCTTTCTTT. This sequence encodes CASSPTGDRRPAAFF.

J is TRBJ2-3 and V is TRBV24-1; weak D call: TRBD1 (6 bases). This CDR3 spans 17 amino acids. Deletions cut 5 bases from V and 2 bases from J, with 19 bases between. Germline CDR1 is KGHDR and CDR2 is SFDVKD. In DNA form, the CDR3 reads TGTGCCACCAGTGGGACAGCCCGGGCAACCCCCACAGATACGCAGTATTTT. This translates into CATSGTARATPTDTQYF.

This clone was seen just once. CDR3 in DNA: TGTGCCAGCAGTGAACTTAAGACGTATGGCTACACCTTC. Translated, it gives CASSELKTYGYTF. V usage is TRBV2 and J usage is TRBJ1-2; D is unclear. The CDR3 totals 13 residues. Trimming shortened V by 2 bases and J by 5 bases, and 9 bases separated the two germline ends. Germline V gene data show CDR1 as SNHLY and CDR2 as FYNNEI. The whole variable domain, remainder taken from reference TRBV2 and TRBJ1-2, is EPEVTQTPSHQVTQMGQEVILRCVPISNHLYFYWYRQILGQKVEFLVSFYNNEISEKSEIFDDQFSVERPDGSNFTLKIRSTKLEDSAMYFCASSELKTYGYTFGSGTRLTVV.